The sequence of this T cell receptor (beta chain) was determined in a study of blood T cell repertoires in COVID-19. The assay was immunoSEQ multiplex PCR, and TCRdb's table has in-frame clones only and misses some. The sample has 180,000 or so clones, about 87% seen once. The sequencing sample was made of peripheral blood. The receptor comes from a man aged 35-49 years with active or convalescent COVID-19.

The CDR3 DNA reads as TGTGCCAGCAGCTTTAGGACAGGGGGCGGATTCGGCTATGGCTACACCTTC. As protein: CASSFRTGGGFGYGYTF. This rearrangement joins TRBV7-2 to TRBJ1-2; 11 bases match TRBD1. After removal of 3 bases from V and 4 bases from J, the junction contained 10 bases not matched to a gene. The CDR3 length is 17 residues. CDR1 SGHTA and CDR2 FQGNSA come from the germline V gene.